This TCR beta chain was documented in a study of blood T cell repertoires in COVID-19. Repertoires were generated with immunoSEQ multiplex PCR, while TCRdb's copy carries only in-frame clones and drops some. Here the sample spans about 120,000 clones, about 83% being singletons. This sequence originates from a woman aged 30 to 39 who had recovered from COVID-19. Sequenced material: PBMCs or T cells enriched from blood (not recorded which).

CDR3 sequence (DNA): TGTGCCAGCAGTGTTTCTAGCGGGAGAAATGAGCAGTTCTTC. It encodes CASSVSSGRNEQFF. This rearrangement joins TRBV2 to TRBJ2-1, with 10 bases aligning to TRBD2. Trimming removed 4 bases from V and 7 bases from J; junction bases left unmatched: 4. This CDR3 spans 14 amino acids. Germline V gene data show CDR1 as SNHLY and CDR2 as FYNNEI.